These 18 T cell receptor beta chains originate from one sample sequenced in a study of cytomegalovirus exposure and HLA in healthy donors (dated by TCRdb to 2015 to 2018). Receptor libraries were prepared by the immunoSEQ multiplex PCR assay. The multiplex PCR relied on a mix of 60 forward primers for TCR Vbeta segments and 13 reverse primers for TCR Jbeta segments. The source is immuneACCESS, and TCRdb retained only in-frame sequences with V and J called. Part of the clones is not carried over; for the studies checked, unresolved V genes explain less than half of this, and the remainder is unexplained. The sample has some 160,000 clones on record, roughly 82% of them singletons. The ten largest account for around 0.52% of the sample. What was sequenced was PBMCs. The receptors were sampled from a woman aged 45-65 years in good health and CMV-seronegative.

V and J are TRBV12-5 and TRBJ2-1; a possible D gene is TRBD2 (6 bases). Germline CDR1 LGHNT, CDR2 FRNRAP. The CDR3 has 13 residues. V was shortened by 8 bases and J by 5 bases, with 13 bases between the two germline ends. The CDR3 protein is CASLREYHNEQFF. In nucleotides, the CDR3 is TGTGCTAGTCTTCGGGAGTATCACAATGAGCAGTTCTTC.

The chain links TRBV6-6 to TRBJ2-7; the D gene is possibly TRBD2 (5 bases). V shed 0 bases and J shed 12 bases, with 12 bases lying between them. The CDR3 loop spans 12 amino acids. Germline CDR1 reads MNHNY; CDR2 reads SVGAGI (reference sequence). CDR3 sequence (DNA): TGTGCCAGCAGTTACTCAGACGGGGTACCGTACTTC. It specifies CASSYSDGVPYF.

The chain recombines TRBV19 with TRBJ2-7; D is unresolved. CDR1 and CDR2 from the germline V gene are LNHDA and SQIVND (reference sequence). This CDR3 contains 11 residues. V gave up 4 bases and J gave up 4 bases, with 5 bases separating them. The DNA for the CDR3 is TGTGCCAGTAGTAGCAGGTACGAGCAGTACTTC. Translating gives CASSSRYEQYF. Based on the CDR3 plus reference TRBV19 and TRBJ2-7, the full variable domain is DGGITQSPKYLFRKEGQNVTLSCEQNLNHDAMYWYRQDPGQGLRLIYYSQIVNDFQKGDIAEGYSVSREKKESFPLTVTSAQKNPTAFYLCASSSRYEQYFGPGTRLTVT.

This clone has just a few counts. The chain links TRBV4-1 to TRBJ2-5; 12 positions match TRBD1. The CDR3 has 15 amino acids. V was pared by 4 bases and J by 5 bases, with 5 bases of the junction left unmatched. Germline CDR1 reads MGHRA; CDR2 reads YSYEKL. CDR3 DNA sequence: TGCGCCAGCAGCCTGGGACAGGGGGCGAGGGAGACCCAGTACTTC. This translates into CASSLGQGARETQYF.

The chain carries TRBV7-6 and TRBJ2-5, with D tentatively TRBD1 (5 bases). Gene TRBJ2-7 matches the end of the DNA better, so the J call may be wrong. Germline V lookup: CDR1 SGHVS, CDR2 FNYEAQ. This CDR3 has 16 residues. This CDR3 is CASSLEGSGSAYEQYF. The CDR3 bases are TGTGCCAGCAGCTTAGAGGGGTCAGGGTCTGCCTACGAGCAGTACTTC.

Concerning this clone: Other DNA sequences in the same sample also yield this CDR3. V gene TRBV4-3 combines with J gene TRBJ2-3; D might be TRBD2 (6 bases). Trimming removed 0 bases at V and 6 bases at J, with 25 bases between. Per the germline V gene, CDR1 is LGHNA and CDR2 is YSLEER. CDR3 length: 19 amino acids. CDR3: CASSQDLTTSGGWRDTQYF. The DNA for the CDR3 is TGCGCCAGCAGCCAAGATCTCACGACTAGTGGGGGGTGGCGCGATACGCAGTATTTT.

The CDR3 nucleotides are TGTGCCAGCAGCTCGCGACTAGCGGGGAAATACTACAATGAGCAGTTCTTC. This encodes CASSSRLAGKYYNEQFF. The rearrangement joins TRBV7-8 to TRBJ2-1; 11 bases agree with TRBD2. The ends lost 4 bases at V and 3 bases at J; junction bases unmatched: 8. The CDR3 totals 17 residues. Germline V gives CDR1 SGHVS, CDR2 FQNEAQ.

This chain connects TRBV6-5 to TRBJ2-5; TRBD2 is a possible D gene (6 bases). The CDR3 extends over 12 amino acids. The V and J ends lost 6 bases and 9 bases respectively, with 14 bases between them. Germline V gives CDR1 MNHEY, CDR2 SVGAGI. This chain's CDR3 is CASSSIGEAQYF. In DNA form, the CDR3 reads TGTGCCAGCAGCAGTATTGGGGAGGCCCAGTACTTC.

The rearrangement links TRBV19 to TRBJ2-7; TRBD1 agrees at 9 bases. From germline, CDR1 is LNHDA and CDR2 SQIVND (reference sequence). This CDR3 has 13 amino acids. The J segment lost 5 bases and the V segment lost 5 bases, leaving 4 bases of the junction unmatched. CDR3 region: CASSSRQGDEQYF. The CDR3 DNA sequence: TGTGCCAGTAGTTCAAGACAGGGGGACGAGCAGTACTTC.

The CDR3 DNA reads as TGTGCCAGCAGCGGAGGTCTGTTTAGCAATCAGCCCCAGCATTTT. Its translation is CASSGGLFSNQPQHF. The rearrangement joins TRBV28 to TRBJ1-5, with D unresolved. Trimming stripped 6 bases from V and 0 bases from J, with 12 bases between. This CDR3 comprises 15 residues. Looked up from germline, CDR1 is MDHEN and CDR2 is SYDVKM.

This chain links TRBV7-3 with TRBJ2-2, with TRBD2 identical over 10 bases. V lost 2 bases and J lost 4; bases outside the gene matches: 10. The CDR3 spans 18 residues. Germline lookup yields CDR1 SGHTA and CDR2 FQGTGA. The CDR3 DNA reads TGTGCCAGCAGCTTACTAAGCGGGGGGGCAAATCCCACCGGGGAGCTGTTTTTT. Protein product: CASSLLSGGANPTGELFF.

The chain uses TRBV11-2 and TRBJ2-1, with D possibly being TRBD2 (7 bases). Trimming pared 1 base from V and 6 bases from J, leaving 10 bases between. The CDR3 is 14 amino acids. The germline V gene has CDR1 SGHAT and CDR2 FQNNGV. The CDR3 nucleotides read TGTGCCAGCAGCTTAGGGAGGGGGGGCAATGAGCAGTTCTTC. It specifies CASSLGRGGNEQFF.

The chain recombines TRBV19 with TRBJ2-7; a weak D match, TRBD2 (5 bases). This CDR3 is built from 15 residues. From germline, CDR1 is LNHDA and CDR2 SQIVND (reference sequence). Trimming cost V 5 bases and J 4 bases, with 18 bases left between them. The CDR3 reads CASSSTGRVGYEQYF. The CDR3 DNA sequence: TGTGCCAGTAGTTCCACGGGAAGGGTCGGGTACGAGCAGTACTTC. Drawing the rest from reference TRBV19 and TRBJ2-7, the complete variable domain is DGGITQSPKYLFRKEGQNVTLSCEQNLNHDAMYWYRQDPGQGLRLIYYSQIVNDFQKGDIAEGYSVSREKKESFPLTVTSAQKNPTAFYLCASSSTGRVGYEQYFGPGTRLTVT.

This clone has a handful of counts. V is TRBV5-1 and J is TRBJ2-5, with TRBD2 as a possible D gene (6 bases). The germline CDR1 and CDR2 sequences are SGHRS and YFSETQ. The CDR3 is 14 amino acids. V lost 7 bases to trimming and J lost 2 bases, with 15 bases between them. The CDR3 is CASRRGGVQETQYF. The CDR3 region has the DNA TGCGCCAGCCGTCGGGGCGGGGTGCAAGAGACCCAGTACTTC.

This clone was observed a single time. The CDR3 DNA sequence: TGTGCCAGTAGTATCCGGCAGTCCACGGAGGAGACCCAGTACTTC. Encoded protein: CASSIRQSTEETQYF. The V call is TRBV19, the J call TRBJ2-5; D is unclear. The V end lost 3 bases, the J end lost 5 bases, and 16 bases lay between the germline ends. The CDR3 runs 15 residues. CDR1 is LNHDA and CDR2 is SQIVND in the germline V gene (reference sequence).

Only a few counts were recorded for this clone. The V and J genes are TRBV27 and TRBJ2-3, with 7 nucleotides matching TRBD2. CDR3 size: 15 residues. J gave up 4 bases and V 4 bases, and 8 bases lay outside the gene matches. CDR1 MNHEY and CDR2 SMNVEV come from the germline V gene (reference sequence). CDR3 protein: CASSYSLASADTQYF. For the CDR3, the DNA is TGTGCCAGCAGTTACTCACTAGCGTCGGCAGATACGCAGTATTTT.

The rearrangement links TRBV2 to TRBJ2-1; D gene ambiguous. CDR1 and CDR2 from the germline V gene are SNHLY and FYNNEI. The CDR3 is 14 residues long. V was clipped by 4 bases and J by 2 bases, with 9 bases between them. DNA for the CDR3: TGTGCCAGCAGTGCCCAACAGCCCTACAATGAGCAGTTCTTC. Protein sequence: CASSAQQPYNEQFF.

This rearrangement joins TRBV28 to TRBJ2-7; D might be TRBD2 (5 bases). Germline V CDR1 and CDR2: MDHEN, SYDVKM. Deletions cut 6 bases from V and 5 bases from J, with 14 bases between. The CDR3 is made up of 13 amino acids. The CDR3 here is CASRERLGNEQYF. DNA of the CDR3: TGTGCCAGCAGAGAGCGGTTGGGCAACGAGCAGTACTTC.